This T cell receptor (beta chain) was captured by sequencing in a study of blood T cell repertoires in COVID-19. The germline V gene encodes CDR1 SGHRS and CDR2 YFSETQ. V lost 0 bases and J 4 bases, leaving 16 bases between the germline ends. This CDR3 is 16 amino acids long. Here immunoSEQ multiplex PCR was the method, and the copy in TCRdb shows in-frame clones only, minus some. Here the sample spans fewer than 75,000 clones, roughly three quarters being singletons. Sample: peripheral blood. The sequence derives from a woman aged 55-69 years with acute or convalescent COVID-19. J is TRBJ1-1 and V is TRBV5-1; a weak D match, TRBD1 (6 bases). CDR3 in DNA: TGCGCCAGCAGCTTGGGAAGCGCAGGGGCCAGCACTGAAGCTTTCTTT. The encoded protein is CASSLGSAGASTEAFF. The full variable domain, with the rest looked up from reference TRBV5-1 and TRBJ1-1, is KAGVTQTPRYLIKTRGQQVTLSCSPISGHRSVSWYQQTPGQGLQFLFEYFSETQRNKGNFPGRFSGRQFSNSRSEMNVSTLELGDSALYLCASSLGSAGASTEAFFGQGTRLTVV.